This T cell receptor (beta chain) was captured by sequencing in a study of blood T cell repertoires in COVID-19. Only in-frame clones appear in the TCRdb table, and some are missing; sequencing was by immunoSEQ multiplex PCR. The sample comprises approximately 210,000 clones, about 80% of which are singletons, and over 14% rests with the top ten. This clone has a handful of counts. The germline CDR1 and CDR2 sequences are SGHTA and FQGNSA. J was trimmed by 0 bases and V by 5 bases; bases with no gene match: 7. The CDR3 runs 16 residues. The sample comprised PBMCs or T cells enriched from blood (not recorded which). The origin of this receptor is a man aged 40-50 years who had recovered from COVID-19. The chain uses TRBV7-2 and TRBJ1-3; 7 positions match TRBD1. The CDR3, as DNA: TGTGCCAGCAGCCAAGGACAGGAGTTCTCTGGAAACACCATATATTTT. This encodes CASSQGQEFSGNTIYF.